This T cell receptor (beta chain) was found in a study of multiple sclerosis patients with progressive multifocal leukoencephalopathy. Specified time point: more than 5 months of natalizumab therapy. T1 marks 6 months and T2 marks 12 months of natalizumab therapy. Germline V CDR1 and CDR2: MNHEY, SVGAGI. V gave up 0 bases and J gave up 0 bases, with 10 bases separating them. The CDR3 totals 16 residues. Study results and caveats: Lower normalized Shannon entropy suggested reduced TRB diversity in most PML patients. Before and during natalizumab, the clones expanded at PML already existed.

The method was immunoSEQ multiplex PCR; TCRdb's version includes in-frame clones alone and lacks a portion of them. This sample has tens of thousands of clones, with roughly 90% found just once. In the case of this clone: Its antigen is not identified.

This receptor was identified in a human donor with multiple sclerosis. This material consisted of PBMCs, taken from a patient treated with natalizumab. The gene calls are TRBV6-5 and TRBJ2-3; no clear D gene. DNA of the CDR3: TGTGCCAGCAGTTACTCGGCGGTAATGAGCACAGATACGCAGTATTTT. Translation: CASSYSAVMSTDTQYF.